The TCR beta chain under discussion was sequenced for a study of beta chain features in type 1 diabetes. Study-level background: All of the samples together had more than 95 million sorted cells examined. Notes on the study in general: Among all four CD4+ subsets, Type 1 diabetes patients had TCRB CDR3s that were moderately but significantly shorter. A pattern of fewer insertions and more deletions at VDJ junctions was seen in type 1 diabetes patients. Within the patient group, naive, central memory and Treg TCRB repertoires appeared more similar to each other than within healthy donors.

With respect to this clone: Its cognate antigen is unknown. Different DNA sequences within this sample yield the same CDR3.

The entirety of the isolated RNA underwent reverse transcription, so expressed TCRB transcripts were sequenced. The protocol was immunoSEQ multiplex PCR, while the TCRdb copy is restricted to in-frame clones and leaves out a portion. This repertoire shows fewer than 250,000 clones, 68% found once; its top ten account for about 0.051%. V was clipped by 3 bases and J by 2 bases; unmatched bases: 5. The CDR3 is made up of 14 amino acids. CDR1 and CDR2 (germline): GTSNPN, SVGIG (reference sequence). Sequencing was performed on naive CD4+ T cells from blood. The chain has TRBV30 and TRBJ1-1, with 8 positions matching TRBD1. The sequence was collected from a young man in good health. CDR3 amino acids: CAWSAGQGNTEAFF. The DNA for the CDR3 is TGTGCCTGGAGCGCCGGACAGGGAAACACTGAAGCTTTCTTT. The complete variable domain, with remaining parts taken from reference TRBV30 and TRBJ1-1, reads SQTIHQWPATLVQPVGSPLSLECTVEGTSNPNLYWYRQAAGRGLQLLFYSVGIGQISSEVPQNLSASRPQDRQFILSSKKLLLSDSGFYLCAWSAGQGNTEAFFGQGTRLTVV.